This TCR beta chain is drawn from a study of blood T cell repertoires in COVID-19. Study summary: The United States, Italy and Spain were the sources of the acute and convalescent COVID-19 samples. In each case, the material was cDNA or gDNA derived from T cells, B-cell-depleted T cells, or PBMCs.

Seattle patients were enrolled during active infection and followed longitudinally. Original processing notes: By means of reference gene primer amplification, nucleated cell counts were estimated. Sequencing used immunoSEQ multiplex PCR; TCRdb keeps in-frame clones, though not all of them. That table furnishes V, J and clone size, whereas the DNA furnished D and trimming. The data contain around 120,000 clones, around 90% of them singletons. The trim removed 7 bases at V and 3 bases at J, leaving 7 bases unmatched. Per germline, CDR1 LNHDA and CDR2 SQIVND (reference sequence). The CDR3 is made up of 15 amino acids.

The TCR was taken from a man aged 60 to 75 with COVID-19, enrolled during active disease. Input material: peripheral blood. The chain has TRBV19 and TRBJ2-1; 9 bases line up with TRBD2. The CDR3 region is CASNSRLADYNEQFF. The DNA for the CDR3 is TGTGCCAGTAATTCCCGACTAGCGGACTACAATGAGCAGTTCTTC.